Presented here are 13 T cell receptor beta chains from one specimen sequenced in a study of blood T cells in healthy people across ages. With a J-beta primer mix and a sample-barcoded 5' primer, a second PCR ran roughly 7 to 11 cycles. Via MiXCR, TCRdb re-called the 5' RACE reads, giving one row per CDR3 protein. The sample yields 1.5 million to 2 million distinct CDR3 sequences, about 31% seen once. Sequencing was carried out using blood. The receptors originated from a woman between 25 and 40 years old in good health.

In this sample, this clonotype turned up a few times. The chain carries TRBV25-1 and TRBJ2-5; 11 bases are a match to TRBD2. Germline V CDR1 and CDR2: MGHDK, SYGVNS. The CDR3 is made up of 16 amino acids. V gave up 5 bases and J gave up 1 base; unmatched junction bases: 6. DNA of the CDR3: TGTGCCAGCAGTACCGGGACTAGCGGAATCCAAGAGACCCAGTACTTC. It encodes CASSTGTSGIQETQYF.

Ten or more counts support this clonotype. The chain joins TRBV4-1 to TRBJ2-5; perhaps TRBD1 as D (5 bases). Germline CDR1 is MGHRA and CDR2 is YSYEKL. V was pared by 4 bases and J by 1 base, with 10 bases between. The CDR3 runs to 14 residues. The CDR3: CASSPRESQETQYF. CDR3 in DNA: TGCGCCAGCAGCCCCAGGGAAAGCCAAGAGACCCAGTACTTC.

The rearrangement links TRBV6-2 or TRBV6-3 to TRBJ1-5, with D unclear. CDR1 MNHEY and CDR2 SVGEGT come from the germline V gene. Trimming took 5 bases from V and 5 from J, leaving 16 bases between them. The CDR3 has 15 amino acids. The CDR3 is CASSAGGSRDQPQHF. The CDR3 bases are TGTGCCAGCAGTGCCGGAGGCAGCCGCGATCAGCCCCAGCATTTT.

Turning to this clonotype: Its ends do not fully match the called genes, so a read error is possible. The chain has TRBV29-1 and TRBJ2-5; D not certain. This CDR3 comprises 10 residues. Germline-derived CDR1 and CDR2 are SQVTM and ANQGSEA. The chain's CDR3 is CSVERETRYF. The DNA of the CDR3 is TGCAGCGTTGAAAGAGAGACCCGGTACTTC.

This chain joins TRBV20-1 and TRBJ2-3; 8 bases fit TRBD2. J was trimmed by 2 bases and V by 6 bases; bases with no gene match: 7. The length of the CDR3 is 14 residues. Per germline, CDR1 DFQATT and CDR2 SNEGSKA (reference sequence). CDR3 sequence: CSAGAGAATDTQYF. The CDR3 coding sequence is TGCAGTGCCGGAGCGGGGGCGGCCACAGATACGCAGTATTTT.

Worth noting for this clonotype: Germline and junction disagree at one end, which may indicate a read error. The DNA of the CDR3 is TGTGCCAGCAGCCAAGAGGACACAAATACGCAGTATTTT. Translated: CASSQEDTNTQYF. This chain connects TRBV4-2 to TRBJ2-3; possibly TRBD1 for D (5 bases). This CDR3 is 13 amino acids long. Germline V CDR1 and CDR2: LGHNA, YNFKEQ.

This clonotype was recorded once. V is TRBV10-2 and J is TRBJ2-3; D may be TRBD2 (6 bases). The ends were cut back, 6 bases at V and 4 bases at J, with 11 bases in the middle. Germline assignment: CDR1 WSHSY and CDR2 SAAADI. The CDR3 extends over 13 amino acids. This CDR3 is CASSRGIADTQYF. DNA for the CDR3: TGCGCCAGCAGCCGGGGGATAGCAGATACGCAGTATTTT.

Written as DNA, the CDR3 is TGCGCCAGCAGCCAAGTATTCGGGGATCGGGAGACCCAGTACTTC. It yields the protein CASSQVFGDRETQYF. V and J are TRBV4-1 and TRBJ2-5; possible D gene TRBD2, 5 bases. Trimming took off 1 base at V and 5 bases at J, with 14 bases between the two ends. Germline lookup yields CDR1 MGHRA and CDR2 YSYEKL. This CDR3 comprises 15 residues.

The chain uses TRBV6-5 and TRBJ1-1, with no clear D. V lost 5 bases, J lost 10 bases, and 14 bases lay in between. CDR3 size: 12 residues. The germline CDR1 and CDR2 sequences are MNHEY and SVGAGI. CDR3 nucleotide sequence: TGTGCCAGCAGTCTTGACGGAGTGAGAGCTTTCTTT. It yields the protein CASSLDGVRAFF.

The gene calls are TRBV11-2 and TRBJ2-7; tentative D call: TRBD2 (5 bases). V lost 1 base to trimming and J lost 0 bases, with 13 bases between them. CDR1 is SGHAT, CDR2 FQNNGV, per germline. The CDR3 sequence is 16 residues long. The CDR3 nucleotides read TGTGCCAGCAGCTTAGGGCTAGCCGTACTCTCCTACGAGCAGTACTTC. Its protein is CASSLGLAVLSYEQYF.

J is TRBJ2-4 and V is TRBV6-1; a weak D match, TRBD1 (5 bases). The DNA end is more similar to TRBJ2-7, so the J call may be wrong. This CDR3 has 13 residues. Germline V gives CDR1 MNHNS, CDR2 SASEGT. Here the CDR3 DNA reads TGTGCCAGCAGTCGGACACTTACCTACGAGCAGTACTTC. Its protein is CASSRTLTYEQYF.

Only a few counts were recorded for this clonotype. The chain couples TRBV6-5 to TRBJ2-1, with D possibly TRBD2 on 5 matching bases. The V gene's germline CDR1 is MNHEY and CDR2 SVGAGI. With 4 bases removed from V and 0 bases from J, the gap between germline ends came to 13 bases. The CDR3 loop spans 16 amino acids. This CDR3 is CASSFSSGGSYNEQFF. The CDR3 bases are TGTGCCAGCAGTTTCTCGTCTGGAGGCTCCTACAATGAGCAGTTCTTC.

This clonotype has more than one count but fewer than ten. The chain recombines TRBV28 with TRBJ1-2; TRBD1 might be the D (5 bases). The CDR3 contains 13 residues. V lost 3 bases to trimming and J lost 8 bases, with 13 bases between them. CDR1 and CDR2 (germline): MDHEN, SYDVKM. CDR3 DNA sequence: TGTGCCAGCAGTTTGGGGGGGGTCGAGGGCTACACCTTC. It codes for CASSLGGVEGYTF.